This TCR beta chain derives from a study of T cells in Graves' hyperthyroidism and ophthalmopathy. Notes on the study in general: Prediction of ophthalmopathy progression came a median around 6 months pre-onset.

The sample holds many counts of this clonotype. Antigen unknown. V lost 2 bases to trimming and J lost 2 bases, with 4 bases between them. This CDR3 spans 13 amino acids. RNA transcripts gave rise to amplified TCR beta CDR3 regions. First-round RT-PCR of the TCR CDR3 relied on the HTBI primer set. TCRdb reanalysed the multiplex PCR reads using MiXCR and keeps one entry per CDR3 protein. The data show some 550,000 distinct CDR3 sequences, with 20% to 25% seen just once and around 27% held by the top ten. If no ophthalmopathy progression occurred within 18 months, Graves' hyperthyroidism was stable. Uncontrolled infection, other autoimmune disease, pregnancy or lactation disqualified patients from enrolment. Diagnosing involved the use of clinical symptoms, serum thyroxine and TRAb, thyroid ultrasound and orbital computed tomography.

Sequencing input: blood. This chain uses TRBV12-3 or TRBV12-4 with TRBJ1-5, with D unclear. The clonotype comes from a man between 18 and 29 years old with Graves' hyperthyroidism. The CDR3 sequence: CASSLQRNQPQHF. CDR3 DNA sequence: TGTGCCAGCAGTTTACAACGCAATCAGCCCCAGCATTTT.